This T cell receptor (beta chain) was captured in a study of T cell responses to AZD1222 COVID-19 vaccine. Libraries were prepared by immunoSEQ multiplex PCR; TCRdb keeps only in-frame clonotypes and omits some of them. The data show 90,000 to 110,000 clones, roughly 90% seen once. The CDR3 covers 13 residues. Trimming removed 7 bases at V and 4 bases at J, with 11 bases between. Germline V gene lookup returns CDR1 SQVTM and CDR2 ANQGSEA. This sample comprised peripheral blood, obtained on day 0 of AZD1222 vaccination. The TCR sequence derives from an adult in good health. The rearrangement uses TRBV29-1 and TRBJ1-6; a possible D gene is TRBD1 (5 bases). CDR3 in amino acids: CSAWGGYNSPLHF. The DNA for the CDR3 is TGCAGCGCCTGGGGGGGTTATAATTCACCCCTCCACTTT.